One TCR beta chain is described in this entry. As yet, its antigen is unknown. The CDR3 covers 18 residues. Germline CDR1 LNHDA, CDR2 SQIVND (reference sequence). The ends were cut back, 3 bases at V and 8 bases at J, with 25 bases in the middle. Described time point: week 5, during vaccination. A 20-mer mutant IDH1 peptide at 300 ug was injected subcutaneously with topical imiquimod. TCRdb keeps only in-frame clones here, not all; method: immunoSEQ multiplex PCR. The sample carries roughly 60,000 clones, under 90% recorded once. These data originate in a study of a mutant IDH1 vaccine in newly diagnosed glioma. Turning to the study itself: Administration of eight vaccinations to patients took place in weeks 1, 3, 5, 7, 11, 15, 19, 23. Patients got radiotherapy, temozolomide, or both beforehand, and most got both.

Points from the study as a whole: It seemed that pseudoprogression was not linked to changes in the top peripheral T cell clonotypes.

Sequenced here: PBMCs, sampled from a glioma patient whose treatment included an IDH1 peptide vaccine. V gene TRBV19 combines with J gene TRBJ1-4; tentative D call: TRBD1 (5 bases). The TCR was taken from a woman aged 45-59 years with glioma. The CDR3 protein is CASSIALGERTRGEKLFF. CDR3 in DNA: TGTGCCAGTAGTATCGCCCTGGGAGAACGAACAAGGGGAGAAAAACTGTTTTTT.